This TCR beta chain was sequenced during a study of response to subunit inactivated influenza vaccine. TCRdb re-analysed the RT-PCR reads in MiXCR, keeping a single row per CDR3 protein. The sample consists of hundreds of thousands of distinct CDR3 sequences, around 11% of them appearing once. The V end was cut by 1 base, the J end by 3 bases, with 4 bases between. The CDR3 loop spans 12 amino acids. Germline V gene lookup returns CDR1 SGHTA and CDR2 FQGNSA. This clonotype came up many times. This sample also belongs to another study, concerning T cells expressing NK-cell markers. Turning to that study: Making the TCR beta cDNA relied on 5'RACE template switching with UMIs. One of eight sequenced donors was HCMV-seronegative; the other seven were seropositive. Restricting sorting to alpha-beta TCR T cells was achieved in several experiments by an anti-gamma-delta TCR antibody. The CD3+CD56-NKG2C+ fraction of a handful of donors was likewise dominated by these clonotypes.

The source was PBMCs from blood, collected on the day of vaccination. The chain employs TRBV7-2 and TRBJ2-7; D not certain. This TCR derives from a middle-aged man who received an inactivated influenza vaccine. For the CDR3, the DNA is TGTGCCAGCAGCTTAGTAGGCTACGAGCAGTACTTC. Its protein product is CASSLVGYEQYF.